Each of the 5 T cell receptor beta chains below was sequenced from the same sample in a study of blood T cell repertoires in COVID-19. Profiled with immunoSEQ multiplex PCR; TCRdb holds only in-frame clones, not every one. Counted here are around 11,000 clones, roughly 80% occurring once; the ten biggest clones make up roughly 13%. What was sequenced was peripheral blood. The receptors originated from a human donor in a cohort sampled during active COVID-19.

There are a few counts of this clone. This chain uses TRBV18 with TRBJ2-7, with TRBD1 as a possible D gene (5 bases). V was clipped by 3 bases and J by 4 bases, with 10 bases between them. The germline gives CDR1 KGHSH, CDR2 LQKENI. The CDR3 spans 13 residues. Here the CDR3 DNA reads TGTGCCAGCTCACCTACAAAGGGGTACGAGCAGTACTTC. Protein product: CASSPTKGYEQYF. Supplemented by reference TRBV18 and TRBJ2-7, the full variable domain reads NAGVMQNPRHLVRRRGQEARLRCSPMKGHSHVYWYRQLPEEGLKFMVYLQKENIIDESGMPKERFSAEFPKEGPSILRIQQVVRGDSAAYFCASSPTKGYEQYFGPGTRLTVT.

The CDR3 DNA reads as TGTGCCAGCAGTTTCCTAGCGGGAGGGCCAGGTGAGCAGTTCTTC. Translating it yields CASSFLAGGPGEQFF. This chain joins TRBV7-2 and TRBJ2-1; 12 nucleotides agree with TRBD2. Trimming at V came to 6 bases and at J to 9 bases, leaving 9 bases not matched to a gene. The CDR3 extends over 15 amino acids. The germline V gene encodes CDR1 SGHTA and CDR2 FQGNSA.

The chain carries TRBV18 and TRBJ2-3, with 10 bases aligning to TRBD2. With V trimmed by 3 bases and J by 6 bases, 15 bases remained unmatched. Germline V CDR1 and CDR2: KGHSH, LQKENI. The CDR3 covers 18 residues. The CDR3 is CASSPSSASGRLSDTQYF. CDR3 nucleotide sequence: TGTGCCAGCTCACCGAGCAGTGCTAGCGGGAGATTGAGCGATACGCAGTATTTT.

The chain links TRBV5-1 to TRBJ2-1, with 8 bases aligning to TRBD1. This CDR3 spans 17 amino acids. Trimming took 4 bases from V and 2 from J; bases not matched to a gene: 11. Germline lookup yields CDR1 SGHRS and CDR2 YFSETQ. CDR3 loop: CASSTQGAVAPYNEQFF. CDR3 sequence (DNA): TGCGCCAGCAGCACTCAGGGGGCCGTAGCCCCCTACAATGAGCAGTTCTTC. The full variable domain, rest sourced from reference TRBV5-1 and TRBJ2-1, is KAGVTQTPRYLIKTRGQQVTLSCSPISGHRSVSWYQQTPGQGLQFLFEYFSETQRNKGNFPGRFSGRQFSNSRSEMNVSTLELGDSALYLCASSTQGAVAPYNEQFFGPGTRLTVL.

The V call is TRBV7-2, the J call TRBJ2-3; TRBD2 is a possible D gene (5 bases). Per the germline V gene, CDR1 is SGHTA and CDR2 is FQGNSA. V lost 1 base, J lost 4 bases, and 9 bases lay in between. This CDR3 comprises 14 residues. This CDR3 is CASSLDGSADTQYF. DNA for the CDR3: TGTGCCAGCAGCTTAGATGGTAGCGCAGATACGCAGTATTTT.